The 28 T cell receptor beta chains presented below share a single source sample, sequenced in a study of post-analysis software for immune sequencing data. Study observations and caveats: The study found TRBV5-6, TRBV5-1 and TRBV20-1 among a few TRBV segments more frequent in patients than controls.

Unique molecular identifiers were present in the TCR beta cDNA libraries. TCRdb reprocessed the PCR reads with MiXCR, giving one entry per CDR3 protein. The repertoire holds roughly 430,000 distinct CDR3 sequences, with approximately 38% as singletons. Antigen specificity for these receptors is unknown. What was sequenced was blood. The receptors stem from a girl aged 2-15 years with multiple sclerosis.

In the case of this clonotype: At one of its ends the junction is not consistent with the germline gene, which may arise from a read error. The genes are TRBV4-3 and TRBJ2-3; tentative D call: TRBD2 (7 bases). The CDR3 runs to 16 residues. Germline CDR1 is LGHNA and CDR2 is YSLEER. The CDR3 protein is CASSQEGGGSTDTRYF. DNA of the CDR3: TGCGCCAGCAGCCAAGAGGGGGGCGGGAGCACAGATACGCGGTATTTT.

The CDR3, as DNA: TGCGCCAGCAGCCAGGGCCCCTCTAGCGGGAGCTCCTACAATGAGCAGTTCTTC. Translation: CASSQGPSSGSSYNEQFF. This rearrangement joins TRBV4-3 to TRBJ2-1, with 10 bases aligning to TRBD2. CDR1 is LGHNA and CDR2 is YSLEER in the germline V gene. V trimming: 3 bases; J trimming: 0 bases; junction bases outside the gene matches: 8. The CDR3 sequence is 18 residues long.

The V gene is TRBV20-1, the J gene TRBJ2-1, with 9 bases fitting TRBD1. Germline trimming cut 2 bases from V and 4 bases from J; bases unmatched to any gene: 3. This CDR3 is built from 14 residues. Germline lookup yields CDR1 DFQATT and CDR2 SNEGSKA (reference sequence). This chain's CDR3 is CSARRQGEYNEQFF. The CDR3 bases are TGCAGTGCTAGAAGACAGGGGGAATACAATGAGCAGTTCTTC.

The V call is TRBV4-3, the J call TRBJ2-1; D possibly corresponds to TRBD2 (6 bases). The CDR3 has 18 amino acids. Germline assignment: CDR1 LGHNA and CDR2 YSLEER. V lost 0 bases and J lost 0, with 15 bases in between. The CDR3 spells CASSQDSLTGSSYNEQFF. CDR3 bases: TGCGCCAGCAGCCAAGATTCCCTAACCGGGAGCTCCTACAATGAGCAGTTCTTC.

The chain is built from TRBV29-1 and TRBJ1-2; perhaps TRBD1 as D (5 bases). The germline gives CDR1 SQVTM, CDR2 ANQGSEA. V lost 6 bases and J lost 8, with 10 bases in between. This CDR3 contains 10 residues. CDR3 nucleotides: TGCAGCGTGGAAACAGGCGGCTACACCTTC. Protein sequence: CSVETGGYTF.

The chain has TRBV15 and TRBJ1-5, with TRBD1 identical over 7 bases. J was trimmed by 2 bases and V by 2 bases; bases with no gene match: 9. CDR3 size: 17 residues. From germline, CDR1 is LNHNV and CDR2 YYDKDF (reference sequence). CDR3 sequence reads: CATSRKTTGVGNQPQHF. CDR3 nucleotide sequence: TGTGCCACCAGCAGAAAGACCACAGGGGTGGGCAATCAGCCCCAGCATTTT.

The V and J genes are TRBV29-1 and TRBJ2-7; no clear D gene. V was shortened by 4 bases and J by 0 bases, with 10 bases between the two germline ends. The CDR3 sequence is 13 residues long. CDR1 is SQVTM, CDR2 ANQGSEA, per germline. In DNA form, the CDR3 reads TGCAGCGTTGTTGGGATTAGCTCCTACGAGCAGTACTTC. Residues: CSVVGISSYEQYF.

V usage is TRBV6-2 or TRBV6-3 and J usage is TRBJ1-2, with TRBD1 matching over 8 bases. The CDR3 is made up of 14 amino acids. Germline-derived CDR1 and CDR2 are MNHEY and SVGEGT. The junction had 5 bases not matched to a gene; V was cut back by 5 bases and J by 3 bases. CDR3 loop: CASSQTGDDYGYTF. Here the CDR3 DNA reads TGTGCCAGCAGTCAGACAGGGGATGACTATGGCTACACCTTC.

This clonotype was seen more than once but under ten times. The J gene is TRBJ2-5, the V gene TRBV20-1, with TRBD2 matching over 10 bases. Per the germline V gene, CDR1 is DFQATT and CDR2 is SNEGSKA (reference sequence). The CDR3 runs 16 residues. V lost 4 bases and J lost 2; bases outside the gene matches: 10. The CDR3: CSAKSSGGPLQETQYF. CDR3 bases: TGCAGTGCTAAATCTAGCGGGGGCCCTTTACAAGAGACCCAGTACTTC.

The chain employs TRBV4-1 and TRBJ2-1; 10 bases match TRBD1. The CDR3 sequence is 18 residues long. With 5 bases clipped from V and 8 bases from J, the junction kept 18 bases outside the gene matches. Germline V gene lookup returns CDR1 MGHRA and CDR2 YSYEKL. The CDR3 sequence: CASSALPMGQGIRDEQFF. The CDR3 bases are TGCGCCAGCAGCGCGCTACCGATGGGACAGGGGATCAGGGATGAGCAGTTCTTC.

This rearrangement joins TRBV7-6 to TRBJ2-1; 9 nucleotides agree with TRBD1. Per germline, CDR1 SGHVS and CDR2 FNYEAQ. This CDR3 has 16 residues. With V trimmed by 6 bases and J by 1 base, 7 bases remained unmatched. The CDR3 loop is CASSIGTGHSYNEQFF. DNA for the CDR3: TGTGCCAGCAGTATAGGGACAGGGCATTCCTACAATGAGCAGTTCTTC.

This clonotype was observed a handful of times. The chain combines TRBV20-1 with TRBJ1-6; D not certain. The V and J ends lost 6 bases and 15 bases respectively, with 21 bases between them. The CDR3 totals 13 residues. CDR1 DFQATT and CDR2 SNEGSKA come from the germline V gene (reference sequence). CDR3 DNA sequence: TGCAGTGCAAGACTGTCCTATAATCCACTCCTCCACTTT. Its translation: CSARLSYNPLLHF.

The chain employs TRBV7-2 and TRBJ2-1; the match to TRBD2 covers 9 bases. The CDR3 is 17 residues long. Trimming removed 3 bases from V and 0 bases from J; junction bases left unmatched: 6. From germline, CDR1 is SGHTA and CDR2 FQGNSA. The CDR3 DNA follows: TGTGCCAGCAGCTTTGGGACTAGCCTAAGCTCCTACAATGAGCAGTTCTTC. Translated, it gives CASSFGTSLSSYNEQFF.

The chain uses TRBV20-1 and TRBJ1-5; the match to TRBD1 covers 7 bases. CDR1 and CDR2 from the germline V gene are DFQATT and SNEGSKA (reference sequence). V dropped 6 bases and J dropped 4; count of bases not matched to a gene: 15. The CDR3 runs to 16 residues. The CDR3 reads CSAKDWEGAGNQPQHF. CDR3 nucleotide sequence: TGCAGTGCCAAAGATTGGGAGGGGGCAGGGAATCAGCCCCAGCATTTT.

This clonotype was seen ten or more times. J is TRBJ2-1 and V is TRBV6-1, with 8 nucleotides matching TRBD2. Losses at the gene ends were 6 bases for V and 0 bases for J; bases not matched to a gene: 4. Germline V CDR1 and CDR2: MNHNS, SASEGT. There are 15 residues in the CDR3. The CDR3 region has the DNA TGTGCCAGCAGCCACAGCGGGAGCTCCTACAATGAGCAGTTCTTC. Translating gives CASSHSGSSYNEQFF.

V usage is TRBV3-1 and J usage is TRBJ1-1, with D maybe TRBD1 (5 bases). V lost 0 bases, J lost 9 bases, and 14 bases lay in between. There are 14 residues in the CDR3. CDR1 is LGHDT and CDR2 is YNNKEL in the germline V gene (reference sequence). In nucleotides, the CDR3 is TGTGCCAGCAGCCAAGATGGGGGGGGTGTCAAAGCTTTCTTT. Its translation is CASSQDGGGVKAFF. Based on the CDR3 plus reference TRBV3-1 and TRBJ1-1, the full variable domain is DTAVSQTPKYLVTQMGNDKSIKCEQNLGHDTMYWYKQDSKKFLKIMFSYNNKELIINETVPNRFSPKSPDKAHLNLHINSLELGDSAVYFCASSQDGGGVKAFFGQGTRLTVV.

This clonotype was seen a handful of times. V and J are TRBV12-3 or TRBV12-4 and TRBJ1-1; D might be TRBD1 (6 bases). The CDR3 length is 16 residues. Trimming removed 5 bases from V and 4 bases from J, with 20 bases in between. This CDR3 reads CASSPTGTGAITEAFF. The CDR3 DNA follows: TGTGCCAGCAGTCCTACAGGGACTGGGGCGATCACTGAAGCTTTCTTT.

This clonotype came up a few times. V usage is TRBV12-3 or TRBV12-4 and J usage is TRBJ2-7; D is ambiguous. The CDR3 is 12 amino acids. V lost 2 bases and J 2 bases, leaving 4 bases between the germline ends. The CDR3 DNA follows: TGTGCCAGCAGTTTAATGGCCTACGAGCAGTACTTC. This gives the protein CASSLMAYEQYF.

In its sample, this clonotype was seen a few times. J is TRBJ1-1 and V is TRBV12-3 or TRBV12-4; D gene ambiguous. With 3 bases removed from V and 3 bases from J, the gap between germline ends came to 5 bases. The CDR3 runs to 12 residues. The CDR3 is CASSFGDTEAFF. In nucleotides, the CDR3 is TGTGCCAGCAGTTTTGGGGACACTGAAGCTTTCTTT.

The V gene is TRBV11-1, the J gene TRBJ2-3, with 8 bases fitting TRBD1. CDR1 and CDR2 (germline): SGHAT, FQDESV (reference sequence). CDR3 length: 16 residues. The V and J ends lost 2 bases and 1 base, in that order; junction bases with no gene match: 5. CDR3 protein: CASSLWTGKGTDTQYF. Written as DNA, the CDR3 is TGTGCCAGCAGCTTATGGACAGGGAAGGGCACAGATACGCAGTATTTT. Full variable domain (remainder filled in from reference TRBV11-1 and TRBJ2-3): EAEVAQSPRYKITEKSQAVAFWCDPISGHATLYWYRQILGQGPELLVQFQDESVVDDSQLPKDRFSAERLKGVDSTLKIQPAELGDSAMYLCASSLWTGKGTDTQYFGPGTRLTVL.

This clonotype was observed a handful of times. The rearrangement joins TRBV6-5 to TRBJ2-7; D not resolved. Germline V lookup: CDR1 MNHEY, CDR2 SVGAGI. There are 12 residues in the CDR3. The germline V and J ends were trimmed by 5 bases and 4 bases, with 9 bases remaining between them. Here the CDR3 DNA reads TGTGCCAGCAGTACGGGCCTTTACGAGCAGTACTTC. Translation: CASSTGLYEQYF.

The sample holds a few counts of this clonotype. V gene TRBV29-1 combines with J gene TRBJ1-2; a possible D gene is TRBD1 (6 bases). The V gene lost 7 bases and the J gene lost 6 bases, with 15 bases spanning the gap. In germline, CDR1 is SQVTM, CDR2 ANQGSEA. This CDR3 comprises 12 residues. The chain's CDR3 is CSAYRDWDGYTF. The CDR3 region has the DNA TGCAGCGCGTACAGGGATTGGGATGGCTACACCTTC.

The chain uses TRBV14 and TRBJ2-5; D is undetermined. The CDR3 loop spans 12 amino acids. CDR1 and CDR2 (germline): SGHDN, FVKESK. Trimming pared 1 base from V and 7 bases from J, leaving 7 bases between. The DNA of the CDR3 is TGTGCCAGCAGCCAAGCGGCGCCGACCCAGTACTTC. It specifies CASSQAAPTQYF.

The sample holds a few counts of this clonotype. The V call is TRBV7-8, the J call TRBJ2-7; a weak D match, TRBD2 (5 bases). The germline V gene has CDR1 SGHVS and CDR2 FQNEAQ. V lost 5 bases, J lost 0 bases, and 14 bases lay in between. The CDR3 is 15 residues long. The CDR3 DNA follows: TGTGCCAGCAGCCAGAGTGGACTTAGCTCCTACGAGCAGTACTTC. Amino acid sequence: CASSQSGLSSYEQYF.

The chain is built from TRBV7-9 and TRBJ2-7, with D tentatively TRBD1 (6 bases). The J call may be wrong; the DNA end is better matched by TRBJ2-5. Germline V gene data show CDR1 as SEHNR and CDR2 as FQNEAQ (reference sequence). This CDR3 has 13 amino acids. CDR3 sequence reads: CASRYEQGETQYF. In DNA form, the CDR3 reads TGTGCCAGCAGATACGAACAGGGAGAGACCCAGTACTTC.

The chain is built from TRBV12-3 or TRBV12-4 and TRBJ1-4, with 7 bases lining up with TRBD1. The CDR3 sequence is 15 residues long. The ends lost 6 bases at V and 4 bases at J; junction bases unmatched: 8. CDR3 sequence reads: CASSPATGFNEKLFF. In nucleotides, the CDR3 is TGTGCCAGCAGCCCCGCGACAGGGTTTAATGAAAAACTGTTTTTT.

This clonotype was counted ten times or more. The chain employs TRBV4-1 and TRBJ1-2; 7 nucleotides line up with TRBD1. The CDR3 spans 17 residues. CDR1 and CDR2 (germline): MGHRA, YSYEKL. Losses at the gene ends were 3 bases for V and 4 bases for J; bases not matched to a gene: 14. CDR3 sequence: CASSHPGEQGFFYGYTF. The CDR3 nucleotides are TGCGCCAGCAGCCACCCGGGGGAACAGGGGTTCTTCTATGGCTACACCTTC.

The chain has TRBV9 and TRBJ1-4; 8 nucleotides agree with TRBD1. The germline V gene has CDR1 SGDLS and CDR2 YYNGEE. Trimming removed 0 bases from V and 8 bases from J; junction bases left unmatched: 6. The CDR3 contains 15 residues. The CDR3: CASSVGGQGGEKLFF. CDR3 in DNA: TGTGCCAGCAGCGTAGGCGGACAGGGTGGGGAAAAACTGTTTTTT.